A single sample gave rise to the 13 T cell receptor beta chains below, sequenced in a study of spatial heterogeneity in lung cancer. Time point: sample taken at primary tumor resection. From tumor, nontumor lung or frozen PBMC, whole RNA was taken unsorted for sequencing. TCRdb redid the calling of the 5' RACE reads with MiXCR, one entry per CDR3 protein. In the table there are 40,000 to 55,000 distinct CDR3 sequences, roughly 15% of which are singletons. The source was PBMCs, collected at surgery. The receptors stem from a male donor with early-stage non-small cell lung cancer.

This clonotype came up a few times. The chain has TRBV6-5 and TRBJ2-3; TRBD2 matches 7 bases. The CDR3 consists of 12 residues. In germline, CDR1 is MNHEY, CDR2 SVGAGI. J was trimmed by 4 bases and V by 6 bases; bases with no gene match: 1. This CDR3 is CASRGRADTQYF. CDR3 nucleotides: TGTGCCAGCAGGGGGAGGGCAGATACGCAGTATTTT.

This clonotype has a count of ten or more. This chain uses TRBV7-2 with TRBJ1-6, with unresolved D. The CDR3 has 15 residues. V was trimmed by 1 base and J by 2 bases, leaving 6 bases between them. From germline, CDR1 is SGHTA and CDR2 FQGNSA. The CDR3 loop is CASSLGGAYNSPLHF. The DNA for the CDR3 is TGTGCCAGCAGCTTAGGCGGAGCCTATAATTCACCCCTCCACTTT.

In this sample, this clonotype turned up a few times. The chain has TRBV5-1 and TRBJ2-7, with unresolved D. Trimming removed 9 bases at V and 7 bases at J, with 14 bases between. The V gene's germline CDR1 is SGHRS and CDR2 YFSETQ. The CDR3 is 11 amino acids. The CDR3 DNA sequence: TGCGCCAACCCAGCCCAGAGGGAGCAGTACTTC. This gives the protein CANPAQREQYF.

The rearrangement links TRBV4-3 to TRBJ2-5, with D maybe TRBD2 (5 bases). V lost 1 base to trimming and J lost 1 base, with 10 bases between them. The CDR3 runs 15 residues. Germline V gives CDR1 LGHNA, CDR2 YSLEER. The CDR3 here is CASSQVAGFQETQYF. In DNA, the CDR3 is TGCGCCAGCAGCCAAGTTGCGGGTTTCCAAGAGACCCAGTACTTC.

The chain uses TRBV5-1 and TRBJ2-2, with 7 bases lining up with TRBD1. V gave up 3 bases and J gave up 4 bases; unmatched junction bases: 0. The germline gives CDR1 SGHRS, CDR2 YFSETQ. CDR3 size: 13 residues. The CDR3 is CASSWTGTGELFF. CDR3 DNA sequence: TGCGCCAGCAGCTGGACAGGCACCGGGGAGCTGTTTTTT.

This clonotype turned up a few times. Here the CDR3 DNA reads TGTGCCATCAGTGAGGGTAGCGGGAGTTTCAATGAGCAGTTCTTC. It codes for CAISEGSGSFNEQFF. The chain links TRBV10-3 to TRBJ2-1; 9 bases line up with TRBD2. The CDR3 loop spans 15 amino acids. V was pared by 2 bases and J by 6 bases, with 5 bases of the junction left unmatched. Germline V CDR1 and CDR2: ENHRY, SYGVKD.

The genes are TRBV2 and TRBJ1-4; a possible D gene is TRBD1 (6 bases). Between the trimmed V and J ends, which lost 4 bases and 7 bases, there was a span of 13 bases. The CDR3 extends over 14 amino acids. Germline V gives CDR1 SNHLY, CDR2 FYNNEI. DNA for the CDR3: TGTGCCAGCAGTGGAATATCGGGGGCTGAAAAACTGTTTTTT. This codes for CASSGISGAEKLFF.

This clonotype has at least ten counts. The genes are TRBV29-1 and TRBJ2-7, with D unresolved. Germline values: CDR1 SQVTM, CDR2 ANQGSEA. There are 12 residues in the CDR3. The V end lost 2 bases, the J end lost 6 bases, and 11 bases lay between the germline ends. In DNA, the CDR3 is TGCAGCGTTGAAACGGACGGAATCGAGCAGTACTTC. Protein sequence: CSVETDGIEQYF.

This clonotype was counted at least ten times. CDR3 region: CSVTREGDPTYGYTF. Written as DNA, the CDR3 is TGCAGCGTTACAAGGGAGGGAGACCCTACCTATGGCTACACCTTC. V gene TRBV29-1 combines with J gene TRBJ1-2; no definite D call. CDR3 length equals 15 residues. CDR1 is SQVTM and CDR2 is ANQGSEA in the germline V gene. V was clipped by 5 bases and J by 4 bases, with 20 bases between them.

In its sample, this clonotype was seen many times. The rearrangement joins TRBV7-9 to TRBJ2-3; D is uncertain. The CDR3 has 15 amino acids. The V gene's germline CDR1 is SEHNR and CDR2 FQNEAQ (reference sequence). V lost 5 bases and J lost 1, with 13 bases in between. For the CDR3, the DNA is TGTGCCAGCAGCCAGTTGCTCGAGGGCACAGATACGCAGTATTTT. This encodes CASSQLLEGTDTQYF.

The chain uses TRBV5-1 and TRBJ1-6, with 9 bases fitting TRBD1. CDR1 and CDR2 from the germline V gene are SGHRS and YFSETQ. The CDR3 is 16 residues long. Losses at the gene ends were 2 bases for V and 6 bases for J; bases not matched to a gene: 6. CDR3 in DNA: TGCGCCAGCAGCTTTTCACAGGGGGCGAGTAATTCACCCCTCCACTTT. Its translation: CASSFSQGASNSPLHF.

Only a few counts were recorded for this clonotype. The CDR3 nucleotides read TGCAGTGCTAGATCCCTTGGGGGGGCCTTTAATGAGCAGTTCTTC. It is translated as CSARSLGGAFNEQFF. The rearrangement joins TRBV20-1 to TRBJ2-1; the D gene is possibly TRBD2 (7 bases). CDR1 and CDR2 from the germline V gene are DFQATT and SNEGSKA (reference sequence). V was clipped by 2 bases and J by 7 bases, with 18 bases between them. CDR3 size: 15 residues.

This sequence joins TRBV20-1 and TRBJ1-6; maybe TRBD1 (6 bases). The ends were cut back, 3 bases at V and 9 bases at J, with 15 bases in the middle. This CDR3 comprises 14 residues. CDR1 is DFQATT and CDR2 is SNEGSKA in the germline V gene (reference sequence). The CDR3: CSARNREGGSPLHF. The CDR3 coding sequence is TGCAGTGCTAGGAACAGGGAGGGAGGTTCACCCCTCCACTTT.